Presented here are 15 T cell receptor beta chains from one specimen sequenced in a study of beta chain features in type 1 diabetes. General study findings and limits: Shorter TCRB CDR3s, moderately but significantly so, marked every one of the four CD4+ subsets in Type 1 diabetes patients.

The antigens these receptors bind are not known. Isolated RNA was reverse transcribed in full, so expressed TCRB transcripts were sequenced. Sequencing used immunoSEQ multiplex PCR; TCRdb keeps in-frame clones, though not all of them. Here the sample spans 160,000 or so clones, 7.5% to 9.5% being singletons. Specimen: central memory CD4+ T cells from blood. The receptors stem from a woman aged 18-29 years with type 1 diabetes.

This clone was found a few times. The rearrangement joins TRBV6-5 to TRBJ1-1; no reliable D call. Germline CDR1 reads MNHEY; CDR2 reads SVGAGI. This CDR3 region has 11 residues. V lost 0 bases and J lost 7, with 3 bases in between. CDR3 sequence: CASSYSSEAFF. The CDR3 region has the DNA TGTGCCAGCAGTTACTCTAGTGAAGCTTTCTTT.

The CDR3 sequence: CASSRGQGNGYTF. CDR3 bases: TGTGCCAGCAGTCGGGGACAGGGGAATGGCTACACCTTC. This chain uses TRBV28 with TRBJ1-2; 10 positions match TRBD1. The CDR3 contains 13 residues. Germline V CDR1 and CDR2: MDHEN, SYDVKM. V lost 5 bases and J lost 6; bases outside the gene matches: 3.

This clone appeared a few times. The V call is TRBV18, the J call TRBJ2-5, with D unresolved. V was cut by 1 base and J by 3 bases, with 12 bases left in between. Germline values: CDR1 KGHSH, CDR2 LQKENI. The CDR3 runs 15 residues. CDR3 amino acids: CASSPQYHSEETQYF. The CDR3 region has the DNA TGTGCCAGCTCACCACAGTATCACAGTGAAGAGACCCAGTACTTC.

This CDR3 reads CASRNRGSYEQYF. The CDR3 DNA reads as TGTGCCAGCAGAAACAGGGGATCCTACGAGCAGTACTTC. This chain uses TRBV6-1 with TRBJ2-7, with 7 bases matching TRBD1. Germline V CDR1 and CDR2: MNHNS, SASEGT. Germline trimming cut 6 bases from V and 1 base from J; bases unmatched to any gene: 3. The CDR3 spans 13 residues.

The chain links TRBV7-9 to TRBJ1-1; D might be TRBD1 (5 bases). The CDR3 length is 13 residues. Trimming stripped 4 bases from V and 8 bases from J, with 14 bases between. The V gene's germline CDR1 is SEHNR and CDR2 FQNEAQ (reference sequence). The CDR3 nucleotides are TGTGCCAGCAGCTCAGACCGGGGGGAAGAAGCTTTCTTT. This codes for CASSSDRGEEAFF.

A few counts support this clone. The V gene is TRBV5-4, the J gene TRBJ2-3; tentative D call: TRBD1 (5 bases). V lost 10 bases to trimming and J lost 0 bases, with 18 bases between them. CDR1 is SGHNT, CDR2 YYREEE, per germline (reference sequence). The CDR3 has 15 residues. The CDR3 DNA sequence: TGTGCCGTCCACAGGCCGGGTTCTAGCACAGATACGCAGTATTTT. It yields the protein CAVHRPGSSTDTQYF.

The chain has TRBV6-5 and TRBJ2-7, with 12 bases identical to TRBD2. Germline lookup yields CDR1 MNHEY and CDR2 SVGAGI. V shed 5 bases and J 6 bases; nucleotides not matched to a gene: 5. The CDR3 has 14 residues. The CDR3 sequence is CASSPSGGAFEQYF. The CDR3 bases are TGTGCCAGCAGTCCTAGCGGGGGGGCGTTCGAGCAGTACTTC.

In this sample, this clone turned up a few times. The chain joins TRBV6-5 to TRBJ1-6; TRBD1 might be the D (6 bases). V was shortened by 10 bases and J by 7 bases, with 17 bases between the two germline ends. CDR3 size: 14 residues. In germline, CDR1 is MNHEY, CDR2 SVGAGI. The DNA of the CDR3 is TGTGCCAACAAAGAACAGGGTGGGAATTCACCCCTCCACTTT. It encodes CANKEQGGNSPLHF.

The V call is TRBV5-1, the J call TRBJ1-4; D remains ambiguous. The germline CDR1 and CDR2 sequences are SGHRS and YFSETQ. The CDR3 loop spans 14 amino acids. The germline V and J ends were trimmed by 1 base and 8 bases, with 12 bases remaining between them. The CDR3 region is CASSLLGREEKLFF. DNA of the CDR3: TGCGCCAGCAGCTTGTTGGGCCGTGAGGAAAAACTGTTTTTT.

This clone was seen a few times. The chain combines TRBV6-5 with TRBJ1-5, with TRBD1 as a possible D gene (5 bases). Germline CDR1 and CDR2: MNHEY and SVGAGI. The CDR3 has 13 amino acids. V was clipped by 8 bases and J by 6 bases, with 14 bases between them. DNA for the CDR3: TGTGCCAGCGGCAGACAGTCAGGTCAGCCCCAGCATTTT. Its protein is CASGRQSGQPQHF.

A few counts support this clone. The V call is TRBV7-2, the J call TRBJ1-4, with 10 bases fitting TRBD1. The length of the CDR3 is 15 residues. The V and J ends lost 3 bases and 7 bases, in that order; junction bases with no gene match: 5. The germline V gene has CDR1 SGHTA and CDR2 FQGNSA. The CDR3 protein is CASSLAGTGAEKLFF. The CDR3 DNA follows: TGTGCCAGCAGCTTGGCCGGGACAGGGGCTGAAAAACTGTTTTTT.

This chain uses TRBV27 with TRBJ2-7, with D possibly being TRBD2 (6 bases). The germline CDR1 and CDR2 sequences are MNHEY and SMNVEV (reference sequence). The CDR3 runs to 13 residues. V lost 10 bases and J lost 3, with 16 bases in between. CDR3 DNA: TGTGCCACCGGGAAGCGGGCGGGCTACGAGCAGTACTTC. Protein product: CATGKRAGYEQYF.

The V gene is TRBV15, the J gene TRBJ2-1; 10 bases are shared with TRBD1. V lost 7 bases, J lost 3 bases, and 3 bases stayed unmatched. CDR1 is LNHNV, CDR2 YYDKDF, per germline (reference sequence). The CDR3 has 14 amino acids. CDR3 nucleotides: TGTGCCACCAAGACAGGGGGCGACTACAATGAGCAGTTCTTC. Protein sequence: CATKTGGDYNEQFF.

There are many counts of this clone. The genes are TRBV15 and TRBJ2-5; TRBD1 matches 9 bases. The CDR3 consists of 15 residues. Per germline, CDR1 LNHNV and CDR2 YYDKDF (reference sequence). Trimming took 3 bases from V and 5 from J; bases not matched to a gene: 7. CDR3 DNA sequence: TGTGCCACCAGCAGCCGGACAGGGGATTGGGAGACCCAGTACTTC. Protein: CATSSRTGDWETQYF.

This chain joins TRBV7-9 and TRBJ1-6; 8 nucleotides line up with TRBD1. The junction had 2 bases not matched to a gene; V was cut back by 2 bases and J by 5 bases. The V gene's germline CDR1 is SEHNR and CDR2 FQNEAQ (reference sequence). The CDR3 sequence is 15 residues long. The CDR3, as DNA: TGTGCCAGCAGCTTAACGACAGGGGATAATTCACCCCTCCACTTT. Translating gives CASSLTTGDNSPLHF.